Described below is a single T cell receptor beta chain sequence and its context. The antigen remains unidentified. This sample's treatment: oral pan-JAK inhibitor, 5-10 mg twice daily. Patients with alopecia areata provided lesional scalp punch biopsies as well as peripheral blood. PBMCs provided sorted CD4+ and CD8+ T cells. This record belongs to a study of CD8+ T cells in alopecia areata. Whole-study findings and limits: Scalp lesions, especially in alopecia totalis/universalis, had higher clonality than normal scalp.

Extracted RNA was reverse transcribed into cDNA, the sequencing template. Generated by immunoSEQ multiplex PCR, the TCRdb table keeps only in-frame clones and is missing some. The sample yields under 200,000 clones, roughly 60% seen once. The source material was CD4+ T cells sorted from blood, sampled at week 24, from a patient treated with tofacitinib. The TCR was taken from a human donor with alopecia areata.

CDR3 in amino acids: CASSLQGHYGYTF. The CDR3 DNA sequence: TGTGCCAGCAGCTTACAGGGGCACTATGGCTACACCTTC. The rearrangement joins TRBV7-3 to TRBJ1-2; TRBD1 might be the D (6 bases). Trimming removed 2 bases at V and 3 bases at J, with 7 bases between. Germline loops: CDR1 SGHTA, CDR2 FQGTGA. CDR3 length: 13 residues.